The following is a T cell receptor beta chain sequence with its context. Its antigen is unknown. The germline V gene has CDR1 SGHTA and CDR2 FQGNSA. V lost 2 bases to trimming and J lost 2 bases; unmatched junction nucleotides: 3. This CDR3 has 15 residues. Selected positively for CCR7 and CD45RO-negative, naive CD8 cells excluded terminally differentiated effector memory CD45RA+ cells. This sample was taken from a study of shared clonotypes between healthy human individuals. Data came from immunoSEQ multiplex PCR; TCRdb stores just in-frame clones and leaves some out. The sample comprises 800,000 or so clones, about 96% of which are singletons, and approximately 0.2% rests with the top ten. Findings and caveats of the study: Sharing across four donors was seen in 4% to 5.5% of naive CD4 clonotypes. Investigators expected sequencing depth to affect clonotype sharing among donors.

The sequence was collected from a man aged 25 to 40 in good health. The sequenced sample was naive CD8+ T cells sorted from blood. The chain recombines TRBV7-2 with TRBJ2-1; 7 bases match TRBD1. The CDR3 DNA reads TGTGCCAGCAGCTTAAGGGGGCCGCCCTACAATGAGCAGTTCTTC. Translated: CASSLRGPPYNEQFF.